This T cell receptor beta chain was captured by sequencing in a study of blood T cell repertoires in COVID-19. From germline, CDR1 is SGDLS and CDR2 YYNGEE. The CDR3 length is 14 residues. Trimming took off 3 bases at V and 9 bases at J, with 18 bases between the two ends. As originally analysed: Counts of nucleated cells, estimated from reference gene primer amplification, were obtained. Method: immunoSEQ multiplex PCR; TCRdb's copy keeps in-frame clones and lacks some. From that table come the V and J calls and clone size; the DNA was used to work out D and trimming. The sample has 50,000 to 70,000 clones, 70% to 85% seen once.

The clonotype was recovered from a woman aged 55-70 years with acute or convalescent COVID-19. This chain connects TRBV9 to TRBJ1-2; perhaps TRBD1 as D (5 bases). Input material: peripheral blood. The CDR3: CASSGRRVRKSYTF. CDR3 coding DNA: TGTGCCAGCAGCGGGCGCAGGGTGCGAAAAAGCTACACCTTC.